Listed here are 4 T cell receptor beta chains from one sample, sequenced in a study of radiotherapy plus CTLA-4 blockade in lung cancer. Profiling relied on immunoSEQ multiplex PCR, and the TCRdb table lists in-frame clones only, not all of them. The sample has 85,000 to 100,000 clones; 55% to 75% are singletons. This sample comprised peripheral blood, obtained from a patient treated with radiotherapy plus ipilimumab. These receptors originate from a human donor with non-small cell lung cancer that progressed on radiotherapy plus ipilimumab.

This clone was detected only a few times. The chain has TRBV7-9 and TRBJ2-1; D is possibly TRBD2 (6 bases). The V gene's germline CDR1 is SEHNR and CDR2 FQNEAQ (reference sequence). V shed 4 bases and J shed 10 bases, with 23 bases lying between them. The CDR3 has 16 amino acids. The CDR3 DNA reads as TGTGCCAGCAGCTCAAAGATTAGCGGATCGACGGGAGAGCAGTTCTTC. Translating gives CASSSKISGSTGEQFF.

The chain is built from TRBV18 and TRBJ1-1; D is unresolved. The V end lost 3 bases, the J end lost 4 bases, and 18 bases lay between the germline ends. Looked up from germline, CDR1 is KGHSH and CDR2 is LQKENI. The CDR3 runs to 16 residues. CDR3 nucleotide sequence: TGTGCCAGCTCACCCCGAGAGTGGGCCTCTGGCACTGAAGCTTTCTTT. It is translated as CASSPREWASGTEAFF.

Only one count was recorded for this clone. V usage is TRBV2 and J usage is TRBJ1-1; D gene uncertain. The V gene lost 5 bases and the J gene lost 3 bases, with 4 bases spanning the gap. Germline lookup yields CDR1 SNHLY and CDR2 FYNNEI. This CDR3 comprises 11 residues. The CDR3 sequence: CASSRYTEAFF. CDR3 coding DNA: TGTGCCAGCAGTCGGTACACTGAAGCTTTCTTT.

This clone is a singleton in its sample. The rearrangement uses TRBV5-1 and TRBJ1-1; D is unclear. The CDR3 totals 15 residues. V lost 0 bases and J lost 1, with 10 bases in between. CDR1 is SGHRS and CDR2 is YFSETQ in the germline V gene. This CDR3 reads CASSLGAATNTEAFF. The CDR3 DNA sequence: TGCGCCAGCAGCTTGGGGGCGGCGACGAACACTGAAGCTTTCTTT.